This TCR beta chain was found in a study of blood T cell repertoires in COVID-19. Study-level information: COVID-19 samples from acute and convalescent phases originated in the United States, Italy and Spain. In each case, the material was cDNA or gDNA derived from T cells, B-cell-depleted T cells, or PBMCs.

Trimming at V came to 4 bases and at J to 7 bases, leaving 6 bases not matched to a gene. Germline CDR1 SGHRS, CDR2 YFSETQ. CDR3 length equals 14 residues. The authors' processing: Amplification from reference gene primers served as the basis for estimated nucleated cell counts. The protocol was immunoSEQ multiplex PCR, while the TCRdb copy is restricted to in-frame clones and leaves out a portion. V and J calls and clone size follow that table, whereas D and trimming were derived from the DNA. The sample includes about 150,000 clones, about four fifths seen only once; the top ten take 2.2%. The clonotype originates from a man between 65 and 85 years old with acute or convalescent COVID-19. The sample taken for sequencing was peripheral blood. The chain has TRBV5-1 and TRBJ1-2; 11 bases are a match to TRBD1. The CDR3 DNA sequence: TGCGCCAGCAGCGCGGGACAGGGGGGCGGTGGCTACACCTTC. Residues: CASSAGQGGGGYTF.